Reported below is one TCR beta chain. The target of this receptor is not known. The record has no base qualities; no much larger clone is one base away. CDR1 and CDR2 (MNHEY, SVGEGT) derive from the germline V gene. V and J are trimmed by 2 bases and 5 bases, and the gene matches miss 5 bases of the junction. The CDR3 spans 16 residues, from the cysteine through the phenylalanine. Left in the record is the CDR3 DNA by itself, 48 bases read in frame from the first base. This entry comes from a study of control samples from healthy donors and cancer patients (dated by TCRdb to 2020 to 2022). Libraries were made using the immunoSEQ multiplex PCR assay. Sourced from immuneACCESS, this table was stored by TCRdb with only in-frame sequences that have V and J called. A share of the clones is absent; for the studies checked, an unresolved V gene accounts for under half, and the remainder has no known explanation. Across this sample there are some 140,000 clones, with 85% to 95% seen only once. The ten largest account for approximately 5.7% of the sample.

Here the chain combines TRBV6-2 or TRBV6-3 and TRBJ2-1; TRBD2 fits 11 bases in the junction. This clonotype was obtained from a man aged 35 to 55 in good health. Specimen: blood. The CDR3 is CASSYIAGGPNNEQFF. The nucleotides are TGTGCCAGCAGTTACATAGCGGGGGGGCCTAACAATGAGCAGTTCTTC.